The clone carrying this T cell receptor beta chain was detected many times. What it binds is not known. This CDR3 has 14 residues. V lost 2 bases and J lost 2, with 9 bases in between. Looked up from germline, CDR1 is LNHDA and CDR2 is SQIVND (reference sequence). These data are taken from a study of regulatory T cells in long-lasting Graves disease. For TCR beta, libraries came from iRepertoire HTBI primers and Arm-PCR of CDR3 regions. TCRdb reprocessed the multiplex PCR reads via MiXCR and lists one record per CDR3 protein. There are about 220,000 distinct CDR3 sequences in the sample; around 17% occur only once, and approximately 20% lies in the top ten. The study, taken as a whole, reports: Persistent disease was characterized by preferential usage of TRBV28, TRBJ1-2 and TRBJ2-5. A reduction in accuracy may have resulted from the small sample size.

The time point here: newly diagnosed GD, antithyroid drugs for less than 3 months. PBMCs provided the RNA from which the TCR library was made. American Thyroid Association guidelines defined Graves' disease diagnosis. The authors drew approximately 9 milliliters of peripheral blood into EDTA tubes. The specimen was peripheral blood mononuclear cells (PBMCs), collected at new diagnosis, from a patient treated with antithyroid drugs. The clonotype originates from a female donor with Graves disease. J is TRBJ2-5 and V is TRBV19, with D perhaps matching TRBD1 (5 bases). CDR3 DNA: TGTGCCAGTAGTATATCAGGACAACAAGAGACCCAGTACTTC. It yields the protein CASSISGQQETQYF.